These 14 T cell receptor beta chains share one sample of origin, sequenced in a study of neurological immune-mediated disorders. TCRdb recomputed calls from the 5' RACE reads with MiXCR, one row per CDR3 protein. Here the sample spans about 66,000 distinct CDR3 sequences, roughly 4.3% being singletons. Sample: PBMCs. These receptors all stem from a young man with multiple sclerosis.

Concerning this clonotype itself: One end of the junction varies from germline; a read error may be responsible. The genes are TRBV25-1 and TRBJ1-6, with 7 bases lining up with TRBD1. The CDR3 contains 15 residues. The germline V gene has CDR1 MGHDK and CDR2 SYGVNS. This CDR3 is CASSANRGGDSPLHF. The CDR3, as DNA: TGTGCCAGCAGTGCTAACAGGGGAGGTGATTCACCCCTACACTTT.

This clonotype has a count of ten or more. This chain connects TRBV3-1 to TRBJ1-2; D remains unclear. Between the trimmed V and J ends, which lost 3 bases and 0 bases, there was a span of 11 bases. The CDR3 covers 15 residues. Germline CDR1 reads LGHDT; CDR2 reads YNNKEL (reference sequence). The CDR3 region has the DNA TGTGCCAGCAGCCATACGGGAGTCGCTAACTATGGCTACACCTTC. Its translation is CASSHTGVANYGYTF.

There are many counts of this clonotype. The rearrangement links TRBV4-1 to TRBJ1-1; D is unclear. Trimming took off 0 bases at V and 1 base at J, with 9 bases between the two ends. The CDR3 length is 15 residues. Germline CDR1 MGHRA, CDR2 YSYEKL. As DNA, the CDR3 is TGCGCCAGCAGCCAAGATACACAAGGGAACACTGAAGCTTTCTTT. The encoded protein is CASSQDTQGNTEAFF.

This clonotype is labeled medium-sized. V is TRBV7-8 and J is TRBJ1-4, with a weak D call TRBD1 (5 bases). Germline V gene lookup returns CDR1 SGHVS and CDR2 FQNEAQ. Trimming took 3 bases from V and 0 from J, leaving 5 bases between them. The CDR3 covers 14 residues. The CDR3 here is CASSLTATNEKLFF. The CDR3 nucleotides read TGTGCCAGCAGCTTGACAGCAACTAATGAAAAACTGTTTTTT.

This clonotype counts as medium-sized. This chain links TRBV7-8 with TRBJ1-2, with 10 bases lining up with TRBD1. J was trimmed by 5 bases and V by 5 bases; bases with no gene match: 8. The CDR3 runs 15 residues. Germline-derived CDR1 and CDR2 are SGHVS and FQNEAQ. The CDR3 bases are TGTGCCAGCAGCCCGACCGGGACAGGGGTGTATGGCTACACCTTC. It translates to CASSPTGTGVYGYTF.

This clonotype was detected many times. The chain links TRBV20-1 to TRBJ1-2; no reliable D call. Per germline, CDR1 DFQATT and CDR2 SNEGSKA (reference sequence). The CDR3 contains 14 residues. V lost 3 bases and J lost 6, with 17 bases in between. The CDR3 region is CSARRATEEDGYTF. The CDR3 DNA reads as TGCAGTGCTAGGAGGGCCACAGAAGAAGATGGCTACACCTTC.

There are many counts of this clonotype. The chain couples TRBV5-1 to TRBJ2-7; 7 nucleotides line up with TRBD1. The germline V gene encodes CDR1 SGHRS and CDR2 YFSETQ. Losses at the gene ends were 1 base for V and 2 bases for J; bases not matched to a gene: 6. The CDR3 spans 15 residues. This chain's CDR3 is CASSLQYRGPYEQYF. For the CDR3, the DNA is TGCGCCAGCAGCTTGCAATACAGGGGCCCCTACGAGCAGTACTTC.

This clonotype was seen repeatedly, ten times or more. This chain joins TRBV20-1 and TRBJ1-4; TRBD1 aligns across 7 bases. The CDR3 sequence is 14 residues long. The V gene's germline CDR1 is DFQATT and CDR2 SNEGSKA (reference sequence). V was pared by 4 bases and J by 6 bases, with 8 bases of the junction left unmatched. The CDR3 is CSAIRRGIYEKLFF. CDR3 in DNA: TGCAGTGCTATTCGCAGGGGGATTTATGAAAAACTGTTTTTT.

This clonotype was observed many times. The chain is built from TRBV12-3 or TRBV12-4 and TRBJ1-5; D remains ambiguous. The CDR3 is made up of 15 amino acids. V lost 5 bases, J lost 11 bases, and 22 bases lay in between. The DNA for the CDR3 is TGTGCCAGCAGTCCCACGATCGGCCGCAATCCAGCCCAGCATTTT. As protein: CASSPTIGRNPAQHF.

This clonotype has a count of ten or more. This sequence joins TRBV6-6 and TRBJ2-1; 8 bases line up with TRBD2. J lost 2 bases, V lost 7 bases, and 10 bases had no gene match. The length of the CDR3 is 16 residues. Germline assignment: CDR1 MNHNY and CDR2 SVGAGI (reference sequence). As DNA, the CDR3 is TGTGCCAGCACCCTACGGGGGGGAAGGGCCTACAATGAGCAGTTCTTC. Translation gives CASTLRGGRAYNEQFF.

In its sample, this clonotype was seen many times. The chain uses TRBV20-1 and TRBJ2-1; D is unresolved. Germline V CDR1 and CDR2: DFQATT, SNEGSKA (reference sequence). CDR3 length: 14 amino acids. Trimming pared 1 base from V and 7 bases from J, leaving 14 bases between. The CDR3 DNA follows: TGCAGTGCTAGAGGTCCGCCGGGTCGGAATGAGCAGTTCTTC. It translates to CSARGPPGRNEQFF.

CDR3 loop: CASSFDRNYGYTF. As DNA, the CDR3 is TGCGCCAGCAGCTTTGACAGGAACTATGGCTACACCTTC. The rearrangement links TRBV5-1 to TRBJ1-2; a weak D match, TRBD1 (6 bases). This CDR3 has 13 residues. V lost 2 bases and J lost 2, with 7 bases in between. Germline V gene data show CDR1 as SGHRS and CDR2 as YFSETQ. The variable domain in full, with the rest retrieved from reference TRBV5-1 and TRBJ1-2, is KAGVTQTPRYLIKTRGQQVTLSCSPISGHRSVSWYQQTPGQGLQFLFEYFSETQRNKGNFPGRFSGRQFSNSRSEMNVSTLELGDSALYLCASSFDRNYGYTFGSGTRLTVV.

This clonotype was seen only a few times. The J gene is TRBJ1-1, the V gene TRBV20-1; D remains ambiguous. CDR3 length equals 11 residues. From germline, CDR1 is DFQATT and CDR2 SNEGSKA (reference sequence). V dropped 2 bases and J dropped 3 bases, with 4 bases sitting between them. The CDR3 nucleotides are TGCAGTGCTAGAATGGACACTGAAGCTTTCTTT. Amino acids: CSARMDTEAFF.

This clonotype was picked up many times. CDR3 DNA sequence: TGTGCCAGCAGTAAATTGGGGGGATTACTAAACTATGGCTACACCTTC. Translating it yields CASSKLGGLLNYGYTF. The chain is built from TRBV27 and TRBJ1-2; maybe TRBD1 (5 bases). Trimming left V 5 bases short and J 2 bases short, with 18 bases between. Germline CDR1 MNHEY, CDR2 SMNVEV (reference sequence). This CDR3 region has 16 residues.